This passage covers 4 T cell receptor beta chains from one sample sequenced in a study of shared clonotypes between healthy human individuals. Clones were read by immunoSEQ multiplex PCR, and TCRdb kept only the in-frame ones, dropping some. The sample yields roughly 500,000 clones, less than 96% seen once. Specimen: naive CD4+ T cells sorted from blood. Noted subset: CD45RA+ positively selected. Receptors originate from a woman younger than 45 in good health.

The CDR3 protein is CASSQASDIQYF. CDR3 coding DNA: TGTGCCAGCAGCCAAGCTTCTGACATTCAGTACTTC. The chain links TRBV28 to TRBJ2-4; no clear D gene. CDR3 length: 12 residues. Trimming shortened V by 6 bases and J by 8 bases, and 11 bases separated the two germline ends. CDR1 is MDHEN, CDR2 SYDVKM, per germline.

V gene TRBV7-3 combines with J gene TRBJ2-5; no firm D call. The germline V gene has CDR1 SGHTA and CDR2 FQGTGA. The CDR3 runs to 13 residues. Trimming left V 5 bases short and J 0 bases short, with 7 bases between. DNA of the CDR3: TGTGCCAGCAGCGAAGCGTACCAAGAGACCCAGTACTTC. Translation: CASSEAYQETQYF.

This clone was counted once. This chain connects TRBV11-3 to TRBJ2-1, with 13 bases lining up with TRBD2. Germline V CDR1 and CDR2: SGHNT, YENEEA. The CDR3 is 15 residues long. J lost 5 bases, V lost 6 bases, and 4 bases had no gene match. The CDR3 sequence is CASRRLAGGNNEQFF. The CDR3 bases are TGTGCCAGCAGGAGACTAGCGGGAGGTAACAATGAGCAGTTCTTC.

The gene calls are TRBV4-2 and TRBJ1-5; D is unresolved. In germline, CDR1 is LGHNA, CDR2 YNFKEQ. Trimming shortened V by 1 base and J by 6 bases, and 10 bases separated the two germline ends. This CDR3 contains 14 residues. The CDR3 DNA is TGTGCCAGCAGCCAAGGAGGGTTTGCTCAGCCCCAGCATTTT. The encoded protein is CASSQGGFAQPQHF.